This TCR beta chain was recorded in a study of blood T cell repertoires in COVID-19. The protocol was immunoSEQ multiplex PCR, while the TCRdb copy is restricted to in-frame clones and leaves out a portion. The sample has about 64,000 clones, about 70% seen once. From germline, CDR1 is SGHVS and CDR2 FNYEAQ. This CDR3 is 17 amino acids long. V was trimmed by 5 bases and J by 5 bases, leaving 22 bases between them. V usage is TRBV7-6 and J usage is TRBJ2-1; possible D gene TRBD2, 6 bases. Sequencing was performed on peripheral blood. The receptor was isolated from a human donor in a cohort sampled during active COVID-19. Here the CDR3 DNA reads TGTGCCAGCAGCCATAGCGGATCGATCCTAGTGCACAATGAGCAGTTCTTC. Translated, it gives CASSHSGSILVHNEQFF.